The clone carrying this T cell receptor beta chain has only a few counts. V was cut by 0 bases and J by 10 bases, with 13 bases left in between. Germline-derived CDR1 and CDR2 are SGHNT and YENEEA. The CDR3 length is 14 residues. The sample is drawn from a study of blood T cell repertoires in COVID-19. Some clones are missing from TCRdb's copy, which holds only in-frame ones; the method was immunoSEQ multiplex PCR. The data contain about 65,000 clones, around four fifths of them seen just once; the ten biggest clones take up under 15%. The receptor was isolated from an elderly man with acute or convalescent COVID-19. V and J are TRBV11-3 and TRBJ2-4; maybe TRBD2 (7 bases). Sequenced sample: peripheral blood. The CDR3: CASSLDRGARIQYF. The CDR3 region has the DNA TGTGCCAGCAGCTTAGATCGGGGGGCCAGGATTCAGTACTTC.